This T cell receptor (beta chain) appears in the sequencing data of a study of CD8 T cells in Susac syndrome. V lost 4 bases to trimming and J lost 4 bases, with 11 bases between them. Looked up from germline, CDR1 is SGDLS and CDR2 is YYNGEE. The CDR3 runs 13 residues. Random hexamers were used to reverse transcribe about 0.45 to 1 ug of RNA. TCR beta CDR3 was amplified by immunoSEQ covering 54 Vbeta and 13 Jbeta. TCRdb re-derived calls from the immunoSEQ multiplex PCR reads in MiXCR, one entry per CDR3 protein. The repertoire holds about 120,000 distinct CDR3 sequences, with roughly 92% as singletons.

This TCR was sampled from a human donor in good health. The chain carries TRBV9 and TRBJ2-5; D possibly matches TRBD1 or TRBD2 (5 bases each). What was sequenced was CD4+ T cells from PBMCs. In nucleotides, the CDR3 is TGTGCCAGCAGCCCGTGGGACCCAGAGACCCAGTACTTC. Protein: CASSPWDPETQYF.